The 18 T cell receptor beta chains below all came from one sample that was sequenced in a study of blood T cell repertoires in COVID-19. Libraries were prepared by immunoSEQ multiplex PCR; TCRdb keeps only in-frame clonotypes and omits some of them. The table records 170,000 or so clones, around 79% of them present only once. Sequenced: peripheral blood. The receptors originated from a woman in her seventies with acute or convalescent COVID-19.

CDR3 bases: TGTGCCAGCAGCCGGGGACAGGGGCTAGCCATGAACACTGAAGCTTTCTTT. Translating it yields CASSRGQGLAMNTEAFF. The gene calls are TRBV5-8 and TRBJ1-1; 10 bases map to TRBD1. Looked up from germline, CDR1 is SGHTS and CDR2 is YDEGEE. The CDR3 consists of 17 residues. J lost 0 bases, V lost 4 bases, and 9 bases had no gene match.

The rearrangement joins TRBV5-1 to TRBJ2-7; 8 nucleotides line up with TRBD2. The CDR3 consists of 15 residues. V lost 4 bases to trimming and J lost 0 bases; unmatched junction nucleotides: 6. From germline, CDR1 is SGHRS and CDR2 YFSETQ. The CDR3 sequence: CASSRKGLDSYEQYF. DNA of the CDR3: TGCGCCAGCAGCCGCAAGGGACTAGACTCCTACGAGCAGTACTTC.

The rearrangement uses TRBV19 and TRBJ2-1; 11 positions agree with TRBD2. The germline gives CDR1 LNHDA, CDR2 SQIVND (reference sequence). This CDR3 spans 14 amino acids. V shed 6 bases and J 9 bases; nucleotides not matched to a gene: 7. CDR3 sequence (DNA): TGTGCCAGTAGCACTAGCGGGAGATTCAGTGAGCAGTTCTTC. Translation: CASSTSGRFSEQFF.

J is TRBJ2-1 and V is TRBV7-3; no reliable D call. The CDR3 has 12 amino acids. Germline CDR1 is SGHTA and CDR2 is FQGTGA. Trimming removed 5 bases from V and 6 bases from J, with 8 bases in between. CDR3 amino acids: CASSTPGNEQFF. CDR3 sequence (DNA): TGTGCCAGCAGCACCCCAGGCAATGAGCAGTTCTTC.

This sequence joins TRBV30 and TRBJ1-1; TRBD1 agrees at 8 bases. J lost 1 base, V lost 2 bases, and 9 bases had no gene match. The germline V gene encodes CDR1 GTSNPN and CDR2 SVGIG (reference sequence). The CDR3 is made up of 16 amino acids. CDR3 coding DNA: TGTGCCTGGAGTCCTGACAGGGGATTAAAGAACACTGAAGCTTTCTTT. It codes for CAWSPDRGLKNTEAFF.

The chain uses TRBV25-1 and TRBJ1-5; TRBD1 matches 8 bases. Germline lookup yields CDR1 MGHDK and CDR2 SYGVNS. The CDR3 extends over 15 amino acids. V was clipped by 2 bases and J by 7 bases; unmatched bases: 7. CDR3 DNA: TGTGCCAGCAGTGAACCCGCCCCAGGGGGCCAGCCCCAGCATTTT. Protein sequence: CASSEPAPGGQPQHF. The variable domain in full, completed from reference TRBV25-1 and TRBJ1-5, reads EADIYQTPRYLVIGTGKKITLECSQTMGHDKMYWYQQDPGMELHLIHYSYGVNSTEKGDLSSESTVSRIRTEHFPLTLESARPSHTSQYLCASSEPAPGGQPQHFGDGTRLSIL.

The chain joins TRBV21-1 to TRBJ2-1; TRBD2 is taken as the D call from the table, unchecked against the DNA. TRBV21-1 is reported as a pseudogene. The CDR3 is 16 residues long. Here the CDR3 reads CASSKAGTISYNEQFF. DNA of the CDR3: TGTGCCAGCAGCAAAGCAGGGACTATCTCCTACAATGAGCAGTTCTTC.

The chain carries TRBV2 and TRBJ2-1, with TRBD2 matching over 8 bases. Germline V gene lookup returns CDR1 SNHLY and CDR2 FYNNEI. V gave up 4 bases and J gave up 5 bases; unmatched junction bases: 4. The CDR3 spans 14 residues. Here the CDR3 reads CASSVSGVNNEQFF. DNA for the CDR3: TGTGCCAGCAGTGTTAGCGGGGTGAACAATGAGCAGTTCTTC.

V usage is TRBV5-1 and J usage is TRBJ2-1; 11 bases fit TRBD2. Germline CDR1 and CDR2: SGHRS and YFSETQ. After removal of 4 bases from V and 3 bases from J, the junction contained 12 bases not matched to a gene. The CDR3 length is 18 residues. As DNA, the CDR3 is TGCGCCAGCAGCCGGGAGGCGACCCTAGCGGGAGGCTACAATGAGCAGTTCTTC. Translating it yields CASSREATLAGGYNEQFF.

The genes are TRBV30 and TRBJ1-6; D is ambiguous. This CDR3 is 13 amino acids long. The V end lost 2 bases, the J end lost 5 bases, and 7 bases lay between the germline ends. Germline V CDR1 and CDR2: GTSNPN, SVGIG (reference sequence). The CDR3 loop is CAWSRQNNSPLHF. In nucleotides, the CDR3 is TGTGCCTGGAGTAGACAAAATAATTCACCCCTCCACTTT.

The chain recombines TRBV7-9 with TRBJ1-1; the match to TRBD1 covers 7 bases. This CDR3 region has 13 residues. Germline V gene data show CDR1 as SEHNR and CDR2 as FQNEAQ (reference sequence). J was trimmed by 6 bases and V by 2 bases; bases with no gene match: 3. CDR3 in DNA: TGTGCCAGCAGCTTAACGACAGGGCCTGAAGCTTTCTTT. Translating gives CASSLTTGPEAFF.

V gene TRBV3-1 (or the pseudogene TRBV3-2) combines with J gene TRBJ2-1; D gene uncertain. Per the germline V gene, CDR1 is LGHDT and CDR2 is YNNKEL (reference sequence). The V end lost 2 bases, the J end lost 7 bases, and 12 bases lay between the germline ends. The CDR3 loop spans 14 amino acids. Written as DNA, the CDR3 is TGTGCCAGCAGCCAACAGGTAGTTTTAAATGAGCAGTTCTTC. This gives the protein CASSQQVVLNEQFF.

The J gene is TRBJ2-7, the V gene TRBV6-5; TRBD1 matches at 7 bases. Germline-derived CDR1 and CDR2 are MNHEY and SVGAGI. The V gene end was trimmed by 5 bases and the J gene end by 6 bases; junction bases not matched to a gene: 4. The CDR3 is made up of 12 amino acids. The CDR3 sequence: CASSPRQGEQYF. As DNA, the CDR3 is TGTGCCAGCAGTCCGCGACAGGGCGAGCAGTACTTC.

This clone was detected only a few times. The chain carries TRBV5-4 and TRBJ2-1; 9 nucleotides line up with TRBD2. After removal of 10 bases from V and 6 bases from J, the junction contained 11 bases not matched to a gene. Germline V lookup: CDR1 SGHNT, CDR2 YYREEE (reference sequence). The CDR3 runs 14 residues. The chain's CDR3 is CAGRASGKVNEQFF. The CDR3 nucleotides are TGTGCCGGCCGGGCTAGCGGGAAAGTCAATGAGCAGTTCTTC.

This sequence joins TRBV29-1 and TRBJ1-4; possible D gene TRBD1, 6 bases. This CDR3 region has 15 residues. Between the trimmed V and J ends, which lost 7 bases and 8 bases, there was a span of 23 bases. Per the germline V gene, CDR1 is SQVTM and CDR2 is ANQGSEA. In DNA form, the CDR3 reads TGCAGCGCCCGTGGGGGGGGCCCCGGTAGGGAAAAACTGTTTTTT. Residues: CSARGGGPGREKLFF.

The CDR3 sequence is CASSLANGQLNTQYF. Here the CDR3 DNA reads TGTGCCAGCAGCTTAGCGAATGGGCAGTTGAATACGCAGTATTTT. The gene calls are TRBV7-8 and TRBJ2-3, with unresolved D. Trimming stripped 0 bases from V and 7 bases from J, with 14 bases between. There are 15 residues in the CDR3. Germline V CDR1 and CDR2: SGHVS, FQNEAQ. Using reference TRBV7-8 and TRBJ2-3 for the parts outside the CDR3, the full variable domain is GAGVSQSPRYKVAKRGQDVALRCDPISGHVSLFWYQQALGQGPEFLTYFQNEAQLDKSGLPSDRFFAERPEGSVSTLKIQRTQQEDSAVYLCASSLANGQLNTQYFGPGTRLTVL.

This clone was seen only a few times. The rearrangement joins TRBV5-1 to TRBJ2-5; TRBD1 might be the D (6 bases). V gave up 4 bases and J gave up 5 bases, with 21 bases separating them. This CDR3 is built from 16 residues. The germline V gene encodes CDR1 SGHRS and CDR2 YFSETQ. CDR3 nucleotides: TGCGCCAGCAGCCCCAACCCTACAGGGCAGAGGGAGACCCAGTACTTC. Amino acids: CASSPNPTGQRETQYF. The full variable domain, in which reference TRBV5-1 and TRBJ2-5 provide the parts outside the CDR3, is KAGVTQTPRYLIKTRGQQVTLSCSPISGHRSVSWYQQTPGQGLQFLFEYFSETQRNKGNFPGRFSGRQFSNSRSEMNVSTLELGDSALYLCASSPNPTGQRETQYFGPGTRLLVL.

This clone was recorded once. The rearrangement uses TRBV28 and TRBJ2-5; possibly TRBD2 for D (6 bases). The CDR3 contains 13 residues. Per the germline V gene, CDR1 is MDHEN and CDR2 is SYDVKM. Trimming took 8 bases from V and 5 from J, leaving 15 bases between them. The DNA of the CDR3 is TGTGCCAGCTCGGGGGATAGGGTGGAGACCCAGTACTTC. Protein product: CASSGDRVETQYF.